The sequence of this T cell receptor (beta chain) was determined in a study of beta chain features in type 1 diabetes. In the study overall: Age, gender, cell numbers and subset yield matched between patients and controls.

Points from the study as a whole: TCRB CDR3 length was moderately but significantly reduced in all four CD4+ subsets of Type 1 diabetes patients.

This clone was counted between two and nine times. Its matching antigen is unknown. Trimming stripped 2 bases from V and 7 bases from J, with 11 bases between. The CDR3 spans 13 residues. Germline V gene data show CDR1 as SGHVS and CDR2 as FNYEAQ. Expressed TCRB transcripts were sequenced because the entire RNA isolate underwent reverse transcription. The repertoire was sequenced with immunoSEQ multiplex PCR; TCRdb's copy has only in-frame clones and lacks some. The data show 360,000 or so clones, less than 20% seen once. The clonotype comes from a woman aged 18-29 years in good health. V gene TRBV7-6 combines with J gene TRBJ1-2, with a tentative D call TRBD1 (5 bases). Input material: naive CD4+ T cells from blood. The CDR3 DNA reads as TGTGCCAGCAGCTTATCCCAGGGAAGTGGCTACACCTTC. The encoded protein is CASSLSQGSGYTF.